This T cell receptor beta chain was identified in a study of cytomegalovirus exposure and HLA in healthy donors. Primers included in the PCR were 60 Vbeta and 13 Jbeta primers. Libraries were prepared by immunoSEQ multiplex PCR; TCRdb keeps only in-frame clonotypes and omits some of them. The sample has approximately 92,000 clones, over 75% seen once. The CDR3 is made up of 13 amino acids. Germline values: CDR1 GTSNPN, CDR2 SVGIG (reference sequence). With 5 bases clipped from V and 0 bases from J, the junction kept 1 base outside the gene matches. The TCR was taken from a man in his forties or fifties in good health and CMV-seropositive. The J gene is TRBJ2-4, the V gene TRBV30; 7 bases fit TRBD2. Sequencing was carried out using PBMCs. Here the CDR3 DNA reads TGTGCCTGGGCGGGAGTAGCCAAAAACATTCAGTACTTC. Its protein product is CAWAGVAKNIQYF.